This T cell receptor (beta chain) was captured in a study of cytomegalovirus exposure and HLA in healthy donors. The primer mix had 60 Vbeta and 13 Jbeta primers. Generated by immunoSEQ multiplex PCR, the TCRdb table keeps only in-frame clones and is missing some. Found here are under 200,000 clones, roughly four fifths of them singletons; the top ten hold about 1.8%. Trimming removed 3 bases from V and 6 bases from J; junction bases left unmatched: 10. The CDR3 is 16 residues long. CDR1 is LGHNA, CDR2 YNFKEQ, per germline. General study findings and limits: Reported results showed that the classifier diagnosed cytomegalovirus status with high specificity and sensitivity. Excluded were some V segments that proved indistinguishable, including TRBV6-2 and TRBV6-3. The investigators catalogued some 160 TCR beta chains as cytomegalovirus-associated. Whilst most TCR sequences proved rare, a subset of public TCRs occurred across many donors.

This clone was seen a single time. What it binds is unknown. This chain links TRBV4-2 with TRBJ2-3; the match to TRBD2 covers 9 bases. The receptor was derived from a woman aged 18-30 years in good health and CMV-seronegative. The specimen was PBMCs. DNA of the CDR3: TGTGCCAGCAGCCAGAATTCCGCGGGAGGGCCGGATACGCAGTATTTT. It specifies CASSQNSAGGPDTQYF.